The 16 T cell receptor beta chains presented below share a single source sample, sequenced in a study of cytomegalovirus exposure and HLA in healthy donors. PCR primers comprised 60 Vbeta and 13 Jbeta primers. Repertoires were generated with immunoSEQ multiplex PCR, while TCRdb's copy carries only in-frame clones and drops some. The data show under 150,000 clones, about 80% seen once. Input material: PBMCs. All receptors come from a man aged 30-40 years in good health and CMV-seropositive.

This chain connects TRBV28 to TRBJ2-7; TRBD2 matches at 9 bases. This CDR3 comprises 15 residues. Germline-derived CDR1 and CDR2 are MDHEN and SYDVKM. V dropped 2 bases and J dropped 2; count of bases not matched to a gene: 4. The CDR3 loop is CASSLTTSGAYEQYF. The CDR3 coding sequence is TGTGCCAGCAGTTTAACGACTAGCGGAGCCTACGAGCAGTACTTC.

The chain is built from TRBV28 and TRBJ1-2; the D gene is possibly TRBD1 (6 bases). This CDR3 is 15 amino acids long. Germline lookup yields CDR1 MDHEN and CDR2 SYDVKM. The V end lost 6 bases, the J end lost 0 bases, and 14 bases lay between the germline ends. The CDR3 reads CASRSNREPNYGYTF. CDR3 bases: TGTGCCAGCAGATCGAACAGGGAACCTAACTATGGCTACACCTTC.

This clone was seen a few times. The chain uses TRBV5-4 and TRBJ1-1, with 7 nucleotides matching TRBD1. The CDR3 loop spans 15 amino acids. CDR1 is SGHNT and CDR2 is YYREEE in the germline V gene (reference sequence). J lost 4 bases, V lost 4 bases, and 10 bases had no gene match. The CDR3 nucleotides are TGTGCCAGCAGCGGTCGACAGGGTGGGGGCACTGAAGCTTTCTTT. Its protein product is CASSGRQGGGTEAFF.

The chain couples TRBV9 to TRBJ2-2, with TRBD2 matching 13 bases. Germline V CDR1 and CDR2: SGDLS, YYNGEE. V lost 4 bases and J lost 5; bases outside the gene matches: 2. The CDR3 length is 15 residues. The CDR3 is CASSRGLAGTGELFF. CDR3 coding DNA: TGTGCCAGCAGCAGGGGACTAGCGGGAACCGGGGAGCTGTTTTTT.

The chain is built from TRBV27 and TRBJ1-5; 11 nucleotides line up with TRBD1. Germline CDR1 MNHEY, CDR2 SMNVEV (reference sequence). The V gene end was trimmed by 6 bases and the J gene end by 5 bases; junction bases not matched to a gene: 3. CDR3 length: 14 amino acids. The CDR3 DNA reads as TGTGCCAGCAGCGGGACAGGGGGGCATCAGCCCCAGCATTTT. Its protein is CASSGTGGHQPQHF.

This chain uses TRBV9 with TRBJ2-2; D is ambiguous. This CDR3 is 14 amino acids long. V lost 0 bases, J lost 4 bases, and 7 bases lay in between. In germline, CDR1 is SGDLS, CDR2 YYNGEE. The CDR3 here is CASSVGGGTGELFF. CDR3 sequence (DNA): TGTGCCAGCAGCGTAGGTGGCGGCACCGGGGAGCTGTTTTTT.

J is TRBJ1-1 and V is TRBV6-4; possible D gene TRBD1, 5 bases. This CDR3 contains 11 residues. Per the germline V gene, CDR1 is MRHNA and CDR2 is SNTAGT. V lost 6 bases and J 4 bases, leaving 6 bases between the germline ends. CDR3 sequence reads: CASSQGTEAFF. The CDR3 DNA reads TGTGCCAGCAGCCAGGGCACTGAAGCTTTCTTT.

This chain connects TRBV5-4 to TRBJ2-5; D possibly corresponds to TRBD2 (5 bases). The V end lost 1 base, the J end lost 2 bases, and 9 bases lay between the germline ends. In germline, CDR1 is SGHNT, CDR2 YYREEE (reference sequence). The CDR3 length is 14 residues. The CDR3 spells CASSLTGSQETQYF. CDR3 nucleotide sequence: TGTGCCAGCAGCTTGACGGGATCTCAAGAGACCCAGTACTTC.

The CDR3 bases are TGTGCCAGCAGTTTATGGGGGGAAGGCACAGATACGCAGTATTTT. Translation: CASSLWGEGTDTQYF. The chain joins TRBV27 to TRBJ2-3, with a possible D match to TRBD2 (6 bases). The CDR3 loop spans 15 amino acids. V was shortened by 1 base and J by 1 base, with 9 bases between the two germline ends. Germline V gene sequence: CDR1 MNHEY, CDR2 SMNVEV (reference sequence).

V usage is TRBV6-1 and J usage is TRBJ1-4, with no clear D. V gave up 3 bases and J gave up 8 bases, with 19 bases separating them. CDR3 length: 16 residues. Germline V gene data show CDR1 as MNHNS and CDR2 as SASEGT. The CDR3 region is CASSESGLQLWEKLFF. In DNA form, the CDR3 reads TGTGCCAGCAGTGAGTCAGGACTCCAACTGTGGGAAAAACTGTTTTTT.

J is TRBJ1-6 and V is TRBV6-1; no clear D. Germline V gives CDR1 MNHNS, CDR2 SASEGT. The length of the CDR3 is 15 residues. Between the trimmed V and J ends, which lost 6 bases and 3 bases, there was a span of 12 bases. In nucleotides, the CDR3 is TGTGCCAGCAGCCTACAGATTAACTATAATTCACCCCTCCACTTT. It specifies CASSLQINYNSPLHF.

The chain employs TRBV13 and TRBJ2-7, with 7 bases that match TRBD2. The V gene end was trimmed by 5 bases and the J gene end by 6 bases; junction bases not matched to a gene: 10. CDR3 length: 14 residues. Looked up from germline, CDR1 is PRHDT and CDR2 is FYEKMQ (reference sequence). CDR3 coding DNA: TGTGCCAGCAGCCCGGGGACTAATTTACGCGAGCAGTACTTC. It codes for CASSPGTNLREQYF.

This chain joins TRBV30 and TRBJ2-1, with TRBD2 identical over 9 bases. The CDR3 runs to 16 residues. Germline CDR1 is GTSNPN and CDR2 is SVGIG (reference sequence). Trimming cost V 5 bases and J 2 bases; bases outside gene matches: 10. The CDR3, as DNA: TGTGCCTGGTCCGGAGGACTAGCGACTACCTACAATGAGCAGTTCTTC. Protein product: CAWSGGLATTYNEQFF. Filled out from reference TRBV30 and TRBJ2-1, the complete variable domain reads SQTIHQWPATLVQPVGSPLSLECTVEGTSNPNLYWYRQAAGRGLQLLFYSVGIGQISSEVPQNLSASRPQDRQFILSSKKLLLSDSGFYLCAWSGGLATTYNEQFFGPGTRLTVL.

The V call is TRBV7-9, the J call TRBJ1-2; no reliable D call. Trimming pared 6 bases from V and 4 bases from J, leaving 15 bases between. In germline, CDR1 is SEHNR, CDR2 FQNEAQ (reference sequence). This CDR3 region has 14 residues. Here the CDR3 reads CASSPLGSGYGYTF. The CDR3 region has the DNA TGTGCCAGCAGTCCGCTCGGGAGCGGCTATGGCTACACCTTC.

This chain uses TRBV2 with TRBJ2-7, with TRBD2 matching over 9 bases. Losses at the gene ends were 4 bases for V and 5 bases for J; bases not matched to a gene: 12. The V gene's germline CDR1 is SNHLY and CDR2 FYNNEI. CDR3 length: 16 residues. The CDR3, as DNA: TGTGCCAGCAGTGGAGGGCGGGGGGGAGGTTTGGACGAGCAGTACTTC. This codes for CASSGGRGGGLDEQYF.

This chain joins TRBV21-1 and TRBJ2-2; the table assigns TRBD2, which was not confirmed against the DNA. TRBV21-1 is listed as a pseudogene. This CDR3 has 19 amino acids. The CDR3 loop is CASRARRSSGGPESGELFF. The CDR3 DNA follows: TGTGCCAGCAGGGCCCGGAGATCTAGCGGGGGCCCTGAGTCCGGGGAGCTGTTTTTT.